This note documents a single T cell receptor (beta chain) sequence. The data are from a study of cytomegalovirus exposure and HLA in healthy donors. The germline gives CDR1 MNHNS, CDR2 SASEGT. The CDR3 extends over 15 amino acids. Germline trimming cut 1 base from V and 4 bases from J; bases unmatched to any gene: 3. The study ran its PCR with 60 Vbeta and 13 Jbeta primers. Data came from immunoSEQ multiplex PCR; TCRdb stores just in-frame clones and leaves some out. The table includes 55,000 to 75,000 clones, around 79% detected once. What was sequenced was PBMCs. The chain links TRBV6-1 to TRBJ2-7, with 11 nucleotides matching TRBD2. This receptor was identified in a woman in her 30s in good health and CMV-seropositive. CDR3 sequence reads: CASSEGLAGWYEQYF. DNA for the CDR3: TGTGCCAGCAGTGAAGGACTAGCGGGATGGTACGAGCAGTACTTC.